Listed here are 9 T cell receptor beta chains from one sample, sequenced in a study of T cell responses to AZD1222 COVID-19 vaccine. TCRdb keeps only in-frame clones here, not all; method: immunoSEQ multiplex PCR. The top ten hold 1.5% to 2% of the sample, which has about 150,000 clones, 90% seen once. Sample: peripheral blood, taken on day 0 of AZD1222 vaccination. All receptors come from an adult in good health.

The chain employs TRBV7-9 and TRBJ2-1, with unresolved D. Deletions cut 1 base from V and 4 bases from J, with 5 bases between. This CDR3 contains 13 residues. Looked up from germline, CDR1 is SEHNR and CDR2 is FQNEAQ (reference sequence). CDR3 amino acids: CASSLGPYNEQFF. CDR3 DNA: TGTGCCAGCAGCTTAGGACCGTACAATGAGCAGTTCTTC.

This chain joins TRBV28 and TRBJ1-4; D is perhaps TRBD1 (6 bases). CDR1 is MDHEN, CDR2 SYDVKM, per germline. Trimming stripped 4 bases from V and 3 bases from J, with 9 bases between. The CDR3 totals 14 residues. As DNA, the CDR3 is TGTGCCAGCAGTTACAGGGATGCTAATGAAAAACTGTTTTTT. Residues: CASSYRDANEKLFF. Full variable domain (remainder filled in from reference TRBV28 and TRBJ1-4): DVKVTQSSRYLVKRTGEKVFLECVQDMDHENMFWYRQDPGLGLRLIYFSYDVKMKEKGDIPEGYSVSREKKERFSLILESASTNQTSMYLCASSYRDANEKLFFGSGTQLSVL.

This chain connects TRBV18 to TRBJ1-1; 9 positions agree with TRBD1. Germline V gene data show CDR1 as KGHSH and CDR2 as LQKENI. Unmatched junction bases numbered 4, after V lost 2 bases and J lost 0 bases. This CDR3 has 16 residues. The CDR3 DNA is TGTGCCAGCTCACCAAAGGACAGGGGAATGAACACTGAAGCTTTCTTT. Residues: CASSPKDRGMNTEAFF.

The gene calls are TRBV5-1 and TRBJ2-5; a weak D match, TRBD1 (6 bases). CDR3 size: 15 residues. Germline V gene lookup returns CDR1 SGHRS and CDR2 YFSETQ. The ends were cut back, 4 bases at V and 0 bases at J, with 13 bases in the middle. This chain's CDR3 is CASSPGGGNQETQYF. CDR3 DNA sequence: TGCGCCAGCAGCCCCGGTGGGGGCAACCAAGAGACCCAGTACTTC.

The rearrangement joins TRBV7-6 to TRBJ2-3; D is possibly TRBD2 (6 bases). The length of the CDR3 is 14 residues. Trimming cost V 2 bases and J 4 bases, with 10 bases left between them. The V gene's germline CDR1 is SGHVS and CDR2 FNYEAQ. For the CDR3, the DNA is TGTGCCAGCAGCTTAAATAGCGGTTCAGATACGCAGTATTTT. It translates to CASSLNSGSDTQYF.

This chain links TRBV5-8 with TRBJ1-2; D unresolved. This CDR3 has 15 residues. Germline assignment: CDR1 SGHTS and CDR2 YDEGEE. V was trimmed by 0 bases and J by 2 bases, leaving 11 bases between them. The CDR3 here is CASSLAPGANYGYTF. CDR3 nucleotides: TGTGCCAGCAGCTTGGCTCCAGGAGCCAACTATGGCTACACCTTC.

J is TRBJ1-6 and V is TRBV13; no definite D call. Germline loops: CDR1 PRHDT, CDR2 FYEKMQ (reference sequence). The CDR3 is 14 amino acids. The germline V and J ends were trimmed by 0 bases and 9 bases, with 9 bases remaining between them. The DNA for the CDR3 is TGTGCCAGCAGCTTAGGGTCCTTCGGTTCACCCCTCCACTTT. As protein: CASSLGSFGSPLHF.

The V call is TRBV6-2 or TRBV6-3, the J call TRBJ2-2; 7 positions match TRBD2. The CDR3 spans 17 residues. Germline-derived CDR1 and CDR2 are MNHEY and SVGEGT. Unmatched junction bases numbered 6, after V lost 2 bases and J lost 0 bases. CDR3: CASSYPSGATNTGELFF. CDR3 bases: TGTGCCAGCAGTTACCCTAGCGGAGCTACGAACACCGGGGAGCTGTTTTTT.

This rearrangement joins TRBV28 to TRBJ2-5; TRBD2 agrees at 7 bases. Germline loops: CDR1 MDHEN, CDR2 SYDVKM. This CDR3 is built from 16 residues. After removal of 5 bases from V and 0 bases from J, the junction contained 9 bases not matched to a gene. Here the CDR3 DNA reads TGTGCCAGCAGTCTCCCGCTAGCGGCGTACCAAGAGACCCAGTACTTC. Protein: CASSLPLAAYQETQYF.